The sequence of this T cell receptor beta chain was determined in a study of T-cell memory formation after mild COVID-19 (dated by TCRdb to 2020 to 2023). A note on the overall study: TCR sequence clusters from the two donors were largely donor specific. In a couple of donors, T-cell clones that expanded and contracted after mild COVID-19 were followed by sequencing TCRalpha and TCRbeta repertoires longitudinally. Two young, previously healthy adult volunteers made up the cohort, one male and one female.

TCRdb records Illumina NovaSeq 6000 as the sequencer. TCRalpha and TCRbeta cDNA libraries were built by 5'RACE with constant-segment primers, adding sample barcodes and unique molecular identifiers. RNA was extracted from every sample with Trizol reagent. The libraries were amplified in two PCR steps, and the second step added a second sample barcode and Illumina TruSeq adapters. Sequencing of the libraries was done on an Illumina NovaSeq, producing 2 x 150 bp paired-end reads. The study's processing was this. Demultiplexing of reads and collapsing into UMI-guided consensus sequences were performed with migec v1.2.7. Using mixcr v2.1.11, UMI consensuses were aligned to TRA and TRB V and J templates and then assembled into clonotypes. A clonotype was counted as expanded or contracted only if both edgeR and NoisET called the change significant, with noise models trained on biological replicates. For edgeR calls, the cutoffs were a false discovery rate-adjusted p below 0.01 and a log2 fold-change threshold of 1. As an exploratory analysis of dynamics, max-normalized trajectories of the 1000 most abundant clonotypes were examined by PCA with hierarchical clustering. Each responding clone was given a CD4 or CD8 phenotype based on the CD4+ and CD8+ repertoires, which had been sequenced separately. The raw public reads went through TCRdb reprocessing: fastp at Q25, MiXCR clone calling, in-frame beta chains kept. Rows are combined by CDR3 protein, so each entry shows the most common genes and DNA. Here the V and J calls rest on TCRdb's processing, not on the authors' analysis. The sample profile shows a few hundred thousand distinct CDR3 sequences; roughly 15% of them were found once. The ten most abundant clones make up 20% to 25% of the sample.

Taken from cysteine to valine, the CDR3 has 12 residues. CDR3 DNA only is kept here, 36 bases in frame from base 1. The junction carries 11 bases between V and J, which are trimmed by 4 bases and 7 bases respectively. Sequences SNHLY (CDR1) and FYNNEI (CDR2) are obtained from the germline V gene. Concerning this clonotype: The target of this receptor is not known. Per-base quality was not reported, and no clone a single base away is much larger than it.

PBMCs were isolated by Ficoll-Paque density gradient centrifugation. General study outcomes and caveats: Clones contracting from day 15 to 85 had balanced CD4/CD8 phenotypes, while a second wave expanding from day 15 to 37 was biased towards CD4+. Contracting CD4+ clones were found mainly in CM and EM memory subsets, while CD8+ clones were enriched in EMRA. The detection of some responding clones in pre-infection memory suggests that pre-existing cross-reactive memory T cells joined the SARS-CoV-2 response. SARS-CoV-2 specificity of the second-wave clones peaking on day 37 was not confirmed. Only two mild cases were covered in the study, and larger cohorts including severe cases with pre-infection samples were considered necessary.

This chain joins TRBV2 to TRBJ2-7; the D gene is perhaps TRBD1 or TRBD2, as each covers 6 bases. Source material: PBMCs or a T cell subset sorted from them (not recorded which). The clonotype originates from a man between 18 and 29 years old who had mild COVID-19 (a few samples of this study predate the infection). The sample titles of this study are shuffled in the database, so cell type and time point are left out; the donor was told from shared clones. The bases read TGTGCCAGCAGTGCGGGGGCAGGTGAGCAGTACGTC. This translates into CASSAGAGEQYV.